The 28 T cell receptor beta chains below all came from one sample that was sequenced in a study of T-cell reconstitution after alpha-beta-depleted transplantation in children. Preparation of the TCRbeta library was carried out with unique molecular identifiers. TCRdb passed the PCR reads through MiXCR, listing each CDR3 protein once. Of 550,000 to 600,000 distinct CDR3 sequences in the sample, more than 20% were seen once. Material: PBMCs, mostly from graft donor cells, obtained 360 days after TCRalphabeta/CD19-depleted stem cell transplant. These receptor sequences come from a boy under two years old who had a stem cell transplant for acute myeloid leukemia, so the T cells may come from the graft donor.

The table lists this clonotype with many counts. This chain connects TRBV5-1 to TRBJ2-7; 8 bases are a match to TRBD1. The J segment lost 9 bases and the V segment lost 4 bases, leaving 12 bases of the junction unmatched. Germline assignment: CDR1 SGHRS and CDR2 YFSETQ. The CDR3 totals 14 residues. CDR3 sequence reads: CASSETGGSVVQYV. The CDR3 DNA reads TGCGCCAGCAGCGAAACAGGGGGGTCTGTGGTGCAGTACGTC.

J is TRBJ2-5 and V is TRBV5-4, with D unclear. The CDR3 loop spans 15 amino acids. The V gene's germline CDR1 is SGHNT and CDR2 YYREEE (reference sequence). Trimming shortened V by 0 bases and J by 0 bases, and 9 bases separated the two germline ends. CDR3 protein: CASSLAQNHQETQYF. The CDR3 DNA sequence: TGTGCCAGCAGCTTGGCCCAGAACCACCAAGAGACCCAGTACTTC.

This chain joins TRBV5-1 and TRBJ2-1, with a weak D call TRBD1 (5 bases). V was trimmed by 5 bases and J by 6 bases, leaving 6 bases between them. CDR1 and CDR2 (germline): SGHRS, YFSETQ. The CDR3 length is 11 residues. CDR3 DNA: TGCGCCAGCAGTGACAGCAATGAGCAGTTCTTC. Protein: CASSDSNEQFF.

This chain uses TRBV20-1 with TRBJ2-1; tentatively, D is TRBD1 or TRBD2 (5 bases each). The CDR3 runs 16 residues. The germline V and J ends were trimmed by 0 bases and 5 bases, with 17 bases remaining between them. Per germline, CDR1 DFQATT and CDR2 SNEGSKA (reference sequence). The CDR3 nucleotides are TGCAGTGCTAGAGATCGGGACCAGCGGATCCACAATGAGCAGTTCTTC. It codes for CSARDRDQRIHNEQFF.

This chain connects TRBV11-2 to TRBJ1-2, with D possibly TRBD1 on 6 matching bases. This CDR3 is built from 12 residues. The germline gives CDR1 SGHAT, CDR2 FQNNGV. Trimming stripped 1 base from V and 14 bases from J, with 14 bases between. This CDR3 reads CASSLGGTHRTF. CDR3 coding DNA: TGTGCCAGCAGCTTAGGGGGGACACATCGTACCTTC.

J is TRBJ2-7 and V is TRBV6-5, with a possible D match to TRBD1 (6 bases). The germline V gene encodes CDR1 MNHEY and CDR2 SVGAGI. The CDR3 extends over 14 amino acids. Between the trimmed V and J ends, which lost 0 bases and 5 bases, there was a span of 11 bases. CDR3 in amino acids: CASSYSDRIDEQYV. CDR3 bases: TGTGCCAGCAGTTACTCCGACAGGATCGACGAGCAGTACGTC.

This rearrangement joins TRBV6-5 to TRBJ1-4, with 8 positions matching TRBD1. CDR1 and CDR2 from the germline V gene are MNHEY and SVGAGI. The CDR3 has 15 residues. J lost 8 bases, V lost 2 bases, and 7 bases had no gene match. The CDR3 here is CASSYRDRGGEKLFF. DNA for the CDR3: TGTGCCAGCAGTTACAGAGACAGGGGTGGAGAAAAACTGTTTTTT.

The V call is TRBV4-2, the J call TRBJ2-7; 8 bases match TRBD1. Germline V gene lookup returns CDR1 LGHNA and CDR2 YNFKEQ. V shed 1 base, J shed 3 bases, and the junction held 5 bases outside the gene matches. The CDR3 sequence is 15 residues long. The CDR3 loop reads CASSQGQGAIYEQYV. CDR3 nucleotides: TGTGCCAGCAGCCAAGGGCAGGGGGCCATCTACGAGCAGTACGTC.

The CDR3 bases are TGTGCCAGCAGCTTAGCCGGGCTGTCTAGCACAGATACGCAGTATTTT. Residues: CASSLAGLSSTDTQYF. The chain couples TRBV7-6 to TRBJ2-3; unclear D gene. CDR3 length: 16 amino acids. Germline CDR1 and CDR2: SGHVS and FNYEAQ. With 0 bases removed from V and 0 bases from J, the gap between germline ends came to 10 bases.

This clonotype was counted at least ten times. The V call is TRBV12-3 or TRBV12-4, the J call TRBJ2-2; D is possibly TRBD1 (6 bases). V gave up 1 base and J gave up 7 bases, with 13 bases separating them. There are 15 residues in the CDR3. This CDR3 is CASSLGGTSHGELFF. CDR3 DNA: TGTGCCAGCAGTTTAGGGGGGACATCCCACGGGGAGCTGTTTTTT.

V usage is TRBV7-9 and J usage is TRBJ1-1, with 8 positions matching TRBD1. The junction had 5 bases not matched to a gene; V was cut back by 1 base and J by 7 bases. There are 14 residues in the CDR3. Looked up from germline, CDR1 is SEHNR and CDR2 is FQNEAQ (reference sequence). CDR3 coding DNA: TGTGCCAGCAGCTTAGTTTCCGGGACAGGTGAAGCTTTCTTT. As protein: CASSLVSGTGEAFF.

CDR3 region: CASSYPLSGGYNEQFF. The CDR3, as DNA: TGTGCCAGCAGTTACCCCCTCAGCGGGGGGTACAATGAGCAGTTCTTC. The gene calls are TRBV6-2 or TRBV6-3 and TRBJ2-1, with 9 positions matching TRBD2. CDR1 is MNHEY, CDR2 SVGEGT, per germline. CDR3 length: 16 residues. With V trimmed by 2 bases and J by 4 bases, 6 bases remained unmatched.

This clonotype was observed at least ten times. The chain links TRBV11-2 to TRBJ2-3; D is ambiguous. Germline V gene sequence: CDR1 SGHAT, CDR2 FQNNGV. The CDR3 spans 15 residues. The V gene lost 5 bases and the J gene lost 1 base, with 13 bases spanning the gap. The CDR3 region has the DNA TGTGCCAGCAGCAAGAATCCCCGGGGCACAGATACGCAGTATTTT. Protein: CASSKNPRGTDTQYF.

The chain has TRBV20-1 and TRBJ1-5; possible D gene TRBD1, 5 bases. Germline-derived CDR1 and CDR2 are DFQATT and SNEGSKA (reference sequence). The CDR3 runs 16 residues. The V end lost 0 bases, the J end lost 1 base, and 13 bases lay between the germline ends. CDR3 sequence: CSARDGRGISNQPQHF. CDR3 DNA: TGCAGTGCTAGAGATGGAAGGGGAATCAGCAATCAGCCCCAGCATTTT.

V is TRBV7-3 and J is TRBJ2-1, with 9 bases lining up with TRBD2. Unmatched junction bases numbered 7, after V lost 1 base and J lost 6 bases. The CDR3 runs 16 residues. In germline, CDR1 is SGHTA, CDR2 FQGTGA. CDR3 nucleotide sequence: TGTGCCAGCAGCTTAAAGCGGGGGGCCTCCCTCAATGAGCAGTTCTTC. Protein product: CASSLKRGASLNEQFF.

The chain combines TRBV23-1 with TRBJ2-7; D remains unclear. TRBV23-1 is an ORF, with its function uncertain. This CDR3 is built from 14 residues. With 3 bases removed from V and 0 bases from J, the gap between germline ends came to 9 bases. The DNA for the CDR3 is TGCGCCAGCAGTCATGGCCGGAGCTCCTACGAGCAGTACGTC. It yields the protein CASSHGRSSYEQYV.

The CDR3 spells CASSRGEGKETQYF. Here the CDR3 DNA reads TGTGCCAGCAGCCGGGGGGAGGGGAAAGAGACCCAGTACTTC. The V call is TRBV12-3 or TRBV12-4, the J call TRBJ2-5; 7 nucleotides match TRBD2. Germline trimming cut 6 bases from V and 3 bases from J; bases unmatched to any gene: 7. The CDR3 runs 14 residues.

V gene TRBV10-3 combines with J gene TRBJ1-4; TRBD1 matches at 8 bases. The ends lost 0 bases at V and 2 bases at J; junction bases unmatched: 5. From germline, CDR1 is ENHRY and CDR2 SYGVKD. The CDR3 is made up of 17 amino acids. The CDR3 bases are TGTGCCATCAGTGAGTCCCGACAGGGGCGGACTAATGAAAAACTGTTTTTT. Encoded protein: CAISESRQGRTNEKLFF.

The chain links TRBV28 to TRBJ2-3; TRBD1 is a possible D gene (6 bases). The CDR3 runs 15 residues. V gave up 2 bases and J gave up 5 bases, with 14 bases separating them. The germline V gene has CDR1 MDHEN and CDR2 SYDVKM. CDR3 sequence: CASSLTGQVVDTQYF. DNA of the CDR3: TGTGCCAGCAGTTTAACGGGACAAGTCGTAGATACGCAGTATTTT. Full variable domain (outside the CDR3, taken from reference TRBV28 and TRBJ2-3): DVKVTQSSRYLVKRTGEKVFLECVQDMDHENMFWYRQDPGLGLRLIYFSYDVKMKEKGDIPEGYSVSREKKERFSLILESASTNQTSMYLCASSLTGQVVDTQYFGPGTRLTVL.

This chain joins TRBV20-1 and TRBJ1-2, with 9 bases lining up with TRBD1. V shed 5 bases, J shed 4 bases, and the junction held 11 bases outside the gene matches. Germline CDR1 and CDR2: DFQATT and SNEGSKA (reference sequence). This CDR3 spans 15 amino acids. The CDR3 region is CSAPLRQGGGYGYTF. In DNA, the CDR3 is TGCAGTGCTCCGCTAAGACAGGGGGGGGGCTATGGCTACACCTTC.

This clonotype has a handful of counts. The chain links TRBV4-1 to TRBJ1-3; 10 bases align to TRBD1. V dropped 6 bases and J dropped 2; count of bases not matched to a gene: 4. The CDR3 totals 15 residues. Germline V gene lookup returns CDR1 MGHRA and CDR2 YSYEKL. The CDR3 spells CASSPGTGAGNTIYF. The CDR3 nucleotides read TGCGCCAGCAGTCCAGGGACAGGGGCTGGAAACACCATATATTTT.

The chain couples TRBV12-3 or TRBV12-4 to TRBJ2-3, with 10 bases aligning to TRBD2. The CDR3 totals 15 residues. Trimming removed 6 bases from V and 5 bases from J; junction bases left unmatched: 8. Written as DNA, the CDR3 is TGTGCCAGCAGCCAAAGCGGGGGGGCAGGAGATACGCAGTATTTT. Translation: CASSQSGGAGDTQYF.

This clonotype was picked up a small number of times. Here the CDR3 DNA reads TGTGCCAGCAGTTACGTCATGGGGACCCAGTACTTC. It is translated as CASSYVMGTQYF. The chain uses TRBV6-2 or TRBV6-3 and TRBJ2-5; no clear D. The CDR3 consists of 12 residues. Germline assignment: CDR1 MNHEY and CDR2 SVGEGT. Trimming left V 2 bases short and J 7 bases short, with 8 bases between.

This clonotype came up a few times. The chain joins TRBV20-1 to TRBJ1-2; 8 bases are a match to TRBD1. In germline, CDR1 is DFQATT, CDR2 SNEGSKA (reference sequence). The CDR3 sequence is 13 residues long. V was clipped by 3 bases and J by 6 bases; unmatched bases: 6. The chain's CDR3 is CSASLAGGHGYTF. The CDR3, as DNA: TGCAGTGCTAGCCTCGCAGGGGGCCATGGCTACACCTTC.

V is TRBV19 and J is TRBJ1-2, with D perhaps matching TRBD1 (6 bases). Trimming pared 5 bases from V and 4 bases from J, leaving 11 bases between. The CDR3 loop spans 13 amino acids. The germline gives CDR1 LNHDA, CDR2 SQIVND (reference sequence). The CDR3 DNA sequence: TGTGCCAGTAGTCCTACAGGGCCCTATGGCTACACCTTC. It specifies CASSPTGPYGYTF. The whole variable domain, filled in from reference TRBV19 and TRBJ1-2, reads DGGITQSPKYLFRKEGQNVTLSCEQNLNHDAMYWYRQDPGQGLRLIYYSQIVNDFQKGDIAEGYSVSREKKESFPLTVTSAQKNPTAFYLCASSPTGPYGYTFGSGTRLTVV.

The rearrangement links TRBV12-3 or TRBV12-4 to TRBJ1-1, with D hard to call. CDR3 length: 13 residues. The V and J ends lost 6 bases and 4 bases respectively, with 12 bases between them. CDR3 amino acids: CASSLKVLTEAFF. The CDR3 DNA reads as TGTGCCAGCAGCCTCAAGGTACTCACTGAAGCTTTCTTT.

This clonotype showed up just a few times. V gene TRBV20-1 combines with J gene TRBJ2-1; TRBD1 matches 12 bases. The CDR3 is 18 residues long. The ends lost 5 bases at V and 2 bases at J; junction bases unmatched: 13. The V gene's germline CDR1 is DFQATT and CDR2 SNEGSKA (reference sequence). The CDR3 protein is CSAFGTGGAAVTYNEQFF. Here the CDR3 DNA reads TGCAGTGCTTTCGGGACAGGGGGCGCGGCGGTCACCTACAATGAGCAGTTCTTC.

The chain employs TRBV7-3 and TRBJ2-3; TRBD1 might be the D (6 bases). V was cut by 3 bases and J by 1 base, with 8 bases left in between. This CDR3 is 14 amino acids long. Germline V gene lookup returns CDR1 SGHTA and CDR2 FQGTGA. The CDR3 sequence: CASSLGHRTDTQYF. DNA for the CDR3: TGTGCCAGCAGCTTGGGACATCGCACAGATACGCAGTATTTT.